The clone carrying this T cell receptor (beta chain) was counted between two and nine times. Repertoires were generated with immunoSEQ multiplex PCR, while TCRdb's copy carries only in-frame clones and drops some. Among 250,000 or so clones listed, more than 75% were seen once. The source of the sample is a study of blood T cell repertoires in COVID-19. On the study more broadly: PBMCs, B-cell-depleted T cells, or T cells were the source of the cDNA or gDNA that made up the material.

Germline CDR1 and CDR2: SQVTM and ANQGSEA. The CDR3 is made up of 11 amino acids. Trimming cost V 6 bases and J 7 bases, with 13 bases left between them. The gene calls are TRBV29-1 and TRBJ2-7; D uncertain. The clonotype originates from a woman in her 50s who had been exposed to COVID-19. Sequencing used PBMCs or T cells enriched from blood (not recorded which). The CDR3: CSVIFTTEQYF. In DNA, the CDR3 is TGCAGCGTGATTTTTACGACAGAGCAGTACTTC.